The clone carrying this T cell receptor (beta chain) was seen repeatedly, ten times or more. TCRdb used MiXCR to reprocess the 5' RACE reads, holding one entry per CDR3 protein. There are under 250,000 distinct CDR3 sequences in the sample; 7.5% occur only once, and under 6.5% lies in the top ten. This sample was taken from a study of identical twins. Looked up from germline, CDR1 is MDHEN and CDR2 is SYDVKM. The CDR3 is 15 amino acids. V lost 5 bases and J lost 3; bases outside the gene matches: 6. This sample also appeared in a second study, on yellow fever vaccine responses in identical twins.

This sequence was found in a young woman in good health. The gene calls are TRBV28 and TRBJ2-3; 9 bases agree with TRBD1. Input material: CD8+ T cells sorted from blood. As DNA, the CDR3 is TGTGCCAGCAGTCAGCAACAGGGGGCAACAGATACGCAGTATTTT. It codes for CASSQQQGATDTQYF.